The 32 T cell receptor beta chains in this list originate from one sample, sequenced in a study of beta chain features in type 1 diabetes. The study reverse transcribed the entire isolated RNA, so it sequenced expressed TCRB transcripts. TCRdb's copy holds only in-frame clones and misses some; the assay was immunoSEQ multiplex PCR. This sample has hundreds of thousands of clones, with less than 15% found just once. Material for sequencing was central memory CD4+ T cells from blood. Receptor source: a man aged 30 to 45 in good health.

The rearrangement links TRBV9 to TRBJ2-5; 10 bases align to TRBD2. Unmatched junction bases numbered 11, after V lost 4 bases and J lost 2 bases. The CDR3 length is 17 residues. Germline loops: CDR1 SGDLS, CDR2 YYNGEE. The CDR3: CASSPRVKRGGQETQYF. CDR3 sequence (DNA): TGTGCCAGCAGCCCCCGAGTAAAGCGGGGGGGGCAAGAGACCCAGTACTTC.

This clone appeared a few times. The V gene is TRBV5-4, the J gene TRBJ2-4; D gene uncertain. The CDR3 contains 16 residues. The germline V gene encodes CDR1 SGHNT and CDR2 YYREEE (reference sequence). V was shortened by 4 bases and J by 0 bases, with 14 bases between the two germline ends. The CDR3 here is CASSHSTELAKNIQYF. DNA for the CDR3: TGTGCCAGCAGCCACTCGACGGAATTAGCCAAAAACATTCAGTACTTC.

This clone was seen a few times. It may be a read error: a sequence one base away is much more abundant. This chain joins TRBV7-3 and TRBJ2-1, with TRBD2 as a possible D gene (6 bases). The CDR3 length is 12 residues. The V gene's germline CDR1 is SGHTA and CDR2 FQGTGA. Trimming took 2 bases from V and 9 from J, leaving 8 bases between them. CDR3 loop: CASSLWGGEQFF. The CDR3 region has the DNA TGTGCCAGCAGCTTATGGGGAGGTGAGCAGTTCTTC.

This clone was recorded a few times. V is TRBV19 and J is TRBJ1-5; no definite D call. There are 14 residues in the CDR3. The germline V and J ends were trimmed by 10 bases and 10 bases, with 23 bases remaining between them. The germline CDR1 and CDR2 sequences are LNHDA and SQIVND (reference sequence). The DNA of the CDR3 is TGTGCCACTTCTCCCGGCCGTAGGGCGGGACCCCAGCATTTT. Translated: CATSPGRRAGPQHF.

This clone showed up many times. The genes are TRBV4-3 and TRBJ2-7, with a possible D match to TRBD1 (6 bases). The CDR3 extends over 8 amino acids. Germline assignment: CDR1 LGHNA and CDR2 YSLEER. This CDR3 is CASSRDTV. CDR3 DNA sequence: TGCGCCAGCAGCCGGGACACAGTC.

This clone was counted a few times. This CDR3 reads CASAPDGQNQPQHF. Here the CDR3 DNA reads TGTGCTAGTGCCCCGGACGGACAAAATCAGCCCCAGCATTTT. The V call is TRBV12-5, the J call TRBJ1-5, with a tentative D call TRBD1 (5 bases). The CDR3 is 14 amino acids. The V gene's germline CDR1 is LGHNT and CDR2 FRNRAP. Trimming stripped 7 bases from V and 4 bases from J, with 14 bases between.

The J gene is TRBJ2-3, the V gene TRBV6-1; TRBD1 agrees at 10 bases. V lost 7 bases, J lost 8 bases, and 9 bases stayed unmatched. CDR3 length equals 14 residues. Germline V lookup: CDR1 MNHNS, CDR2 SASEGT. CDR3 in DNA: TGTGCCAGCATCCTAGGGACAGGGGTGGGTACGCAGTATTTT. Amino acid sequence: CASILGTGVGTQYF.

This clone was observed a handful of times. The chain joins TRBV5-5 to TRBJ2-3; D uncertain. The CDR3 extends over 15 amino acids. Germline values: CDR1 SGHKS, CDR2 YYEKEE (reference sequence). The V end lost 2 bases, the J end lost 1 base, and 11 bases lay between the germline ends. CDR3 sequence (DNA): TGTGCCAGCAGCTTTGATCCGTCGGGCACAGATACGCAGTATTTT. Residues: CASSFDPSGTDTQYF.

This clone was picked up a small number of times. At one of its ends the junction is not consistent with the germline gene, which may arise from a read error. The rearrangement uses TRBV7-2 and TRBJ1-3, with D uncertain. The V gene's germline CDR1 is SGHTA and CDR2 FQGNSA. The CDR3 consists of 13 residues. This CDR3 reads CASSHGSGNTIYF. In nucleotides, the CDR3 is TGCGCCAGCAGCCATGGATCTGGAAACACCATATATTTT.

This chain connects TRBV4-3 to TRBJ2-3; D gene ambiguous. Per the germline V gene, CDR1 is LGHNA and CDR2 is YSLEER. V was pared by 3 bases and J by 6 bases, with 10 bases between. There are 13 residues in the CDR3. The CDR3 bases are TGCGCCAGCAGCCAGAGTGCTAAGGATACGCAGTATTTT. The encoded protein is CASSQSAKDTQYF.

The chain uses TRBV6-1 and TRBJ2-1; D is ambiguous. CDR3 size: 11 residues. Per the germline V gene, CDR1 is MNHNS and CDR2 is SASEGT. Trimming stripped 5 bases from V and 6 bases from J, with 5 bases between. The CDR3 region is CASSFINEQFF. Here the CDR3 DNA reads TGTGCCAGCAGTTTTATCAATGAGCAGTTCTTC.

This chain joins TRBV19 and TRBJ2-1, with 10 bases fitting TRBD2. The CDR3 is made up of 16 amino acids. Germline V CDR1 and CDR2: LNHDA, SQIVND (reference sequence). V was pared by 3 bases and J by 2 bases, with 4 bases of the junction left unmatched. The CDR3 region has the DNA TGTGCCAGTAGTATTACTAGCGGGGCAGCCTACAATGAGCAGTTCTTC. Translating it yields CASSITSGAAYNEQFF. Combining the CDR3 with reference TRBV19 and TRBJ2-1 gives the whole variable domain DGGITQSPKYLFRKEGQNVTLSCEQNLNHDAMYWYRQDPGQGLRLIYYSQIVNDFQKGDIAEGYSVSREKKESFPLTVTSAQKNPTAFYLCASSITSGAAYNEQFFGPGTRLTVL.

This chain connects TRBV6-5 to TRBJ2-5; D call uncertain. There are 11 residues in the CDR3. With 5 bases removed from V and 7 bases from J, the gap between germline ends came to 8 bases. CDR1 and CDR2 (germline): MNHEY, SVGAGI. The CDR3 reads CASSEGGTQYF. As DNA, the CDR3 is TGTGCCAGCAGTGAAGGTGGGACCCAGTACTTC.

The CDR3 reads CASSQTGAYGYTF. Here the CDR3 DNA reads TGTGCCAGCAGTCAAACAGGGGCCTATGGCTACACCTTC. The V and J genes are TRBV6-5 and TRBJ1-2, with 7 bases aligning to TRBD1. The CDR3 sequence is 13 residues long. CDR1 and CDR2 (germline): MNHEY, SVGAGI. The V gene end was trimmed by 5 bases and the J gene end by 4 bases; junction bases not matched to a gene: 4.

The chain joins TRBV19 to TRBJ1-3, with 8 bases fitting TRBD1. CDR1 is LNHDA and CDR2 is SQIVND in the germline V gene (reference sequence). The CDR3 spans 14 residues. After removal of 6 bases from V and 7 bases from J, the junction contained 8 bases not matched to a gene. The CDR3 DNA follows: TGTGCCAGTAGCCGACAGGGGAGTGGGAACACCATATATTTT. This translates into CASSRQGSGNTIYF.

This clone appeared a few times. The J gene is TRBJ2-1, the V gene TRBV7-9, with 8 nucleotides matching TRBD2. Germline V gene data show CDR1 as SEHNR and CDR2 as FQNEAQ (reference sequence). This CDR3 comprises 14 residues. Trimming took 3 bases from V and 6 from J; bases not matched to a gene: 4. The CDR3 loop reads CASSFVRGGNEQFF. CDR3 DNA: TGTGCCAGCAGCTTCGTTCGGGGGGGCAATGAGCAGTTCTTC.

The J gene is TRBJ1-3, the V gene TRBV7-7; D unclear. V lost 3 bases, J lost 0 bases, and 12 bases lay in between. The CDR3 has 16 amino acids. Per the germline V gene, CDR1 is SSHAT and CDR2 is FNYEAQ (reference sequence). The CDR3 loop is CASSLGGLYSGNTIYF. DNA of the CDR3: TGTGCCAGCAGCTTGGGCGGACTGTACTCTGGAAACACCATATATTTT. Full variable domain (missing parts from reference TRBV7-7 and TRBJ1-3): GAGVSQSPRYKVTKRGQDVTLRCDPISSHATLYWYQQALGQGPEFLTYFNYEAQPDKSGLPSDRFSAERPEGSISTLTIQRTEQRDSAMYRCASSLGGLYSGNTIYFGEGSWLTVV.

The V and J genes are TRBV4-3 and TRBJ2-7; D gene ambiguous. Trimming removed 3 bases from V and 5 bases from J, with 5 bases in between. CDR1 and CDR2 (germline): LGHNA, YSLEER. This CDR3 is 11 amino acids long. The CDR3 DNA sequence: TGCGCCAGCAGCCAGGACGACGAGCAGTACGTC. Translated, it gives CASSQDDEQYV.

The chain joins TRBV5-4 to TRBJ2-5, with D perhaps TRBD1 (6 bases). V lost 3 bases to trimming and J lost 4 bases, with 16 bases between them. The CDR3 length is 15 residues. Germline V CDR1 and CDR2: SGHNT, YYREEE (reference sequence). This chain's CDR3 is CASSSWTADRETQYF. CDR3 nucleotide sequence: TGTGCCAGCAGCTCCTGGACAGCTGATCGAGAGACCCAGTACTTC. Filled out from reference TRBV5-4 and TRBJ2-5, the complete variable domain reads ETGVTQSPTHLIKTRGQQVTLRCSSQSGHNTVSWYQQALGQGPQFIFQYYREEENGRGNFPPRFSGLQFPNYSSELNVNALELDDSALYLCASSSWTADRETQYFGPGTRLLVL.

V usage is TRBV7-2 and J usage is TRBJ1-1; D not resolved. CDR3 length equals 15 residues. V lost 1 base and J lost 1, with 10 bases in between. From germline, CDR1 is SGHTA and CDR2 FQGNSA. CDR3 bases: TGTGCCAGCAGCTTAGGGCAAACGGCGAACACTGAAGCTTTCTTT. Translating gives CASSLGQTANTEAFF.

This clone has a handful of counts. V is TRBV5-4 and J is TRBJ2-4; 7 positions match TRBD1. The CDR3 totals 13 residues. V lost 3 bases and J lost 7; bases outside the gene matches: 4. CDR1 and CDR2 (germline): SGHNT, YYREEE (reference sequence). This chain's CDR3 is CASSSDRANIQYF. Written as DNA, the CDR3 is TGTGCCAGCAGCTCTGACAGGGCTAACATTCAGTACTTC.

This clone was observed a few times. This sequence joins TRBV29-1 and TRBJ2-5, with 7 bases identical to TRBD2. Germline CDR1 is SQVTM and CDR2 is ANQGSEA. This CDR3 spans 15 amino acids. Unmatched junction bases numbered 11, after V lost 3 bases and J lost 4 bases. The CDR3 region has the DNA TGCAGCGTTGATGGAAAAGGGAGGGCCTTAGAGACCCAGTACTTC. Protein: CSVDGKGRALETQYF.

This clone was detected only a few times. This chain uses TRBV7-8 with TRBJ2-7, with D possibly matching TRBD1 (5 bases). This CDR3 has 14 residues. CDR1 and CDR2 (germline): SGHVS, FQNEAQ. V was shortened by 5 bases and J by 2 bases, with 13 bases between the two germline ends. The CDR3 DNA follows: TGTGCCAGCAGCCGGACATCCACGGCCTACGAGCAGTACTTC. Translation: CASSRTSTAYEQYF.

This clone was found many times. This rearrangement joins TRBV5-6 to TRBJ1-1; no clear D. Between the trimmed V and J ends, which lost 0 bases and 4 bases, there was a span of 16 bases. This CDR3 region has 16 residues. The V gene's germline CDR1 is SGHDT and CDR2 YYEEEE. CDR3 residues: CASSLVGVSASTEAFF. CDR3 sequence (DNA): TGTGCCAGCAGCTTGGTCGGTGTCAGTGCTAGCACTGAAGCTTTCTTT. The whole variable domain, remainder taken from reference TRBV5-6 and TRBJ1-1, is DAGVTQSPTHLIKTRGQQVTLRCSPKSGHDTVSWYQQALGQGPQFIFQYYEEEERQRGNFPDRFSGHQFPNYSSELNVNALLLGDSALYLCASSLVGVSASTEAFFGQGTRLTVV.

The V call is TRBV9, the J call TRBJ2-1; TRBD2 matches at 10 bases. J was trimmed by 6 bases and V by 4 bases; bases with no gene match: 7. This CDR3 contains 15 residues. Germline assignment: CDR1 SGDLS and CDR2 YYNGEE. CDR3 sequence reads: CASSLSGTSVNEQFF. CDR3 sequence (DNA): TGTGCCAGCAGCCTGTCCGGGACTAGCGTCAATGAGCAGTTCTTC.

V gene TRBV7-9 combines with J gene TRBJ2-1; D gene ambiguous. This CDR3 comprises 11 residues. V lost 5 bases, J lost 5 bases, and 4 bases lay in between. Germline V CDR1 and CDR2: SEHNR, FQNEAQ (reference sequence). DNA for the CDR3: TGTGCCAGCAGCGAAAACAATGAGCAGTTCTTC. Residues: CASSENNEQFF.

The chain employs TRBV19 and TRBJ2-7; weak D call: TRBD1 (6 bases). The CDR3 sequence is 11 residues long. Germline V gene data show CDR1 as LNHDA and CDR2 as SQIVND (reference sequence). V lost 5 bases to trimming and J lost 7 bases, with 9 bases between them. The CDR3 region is CASSPGVEQYF. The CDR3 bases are TGTGCCAGTAGTCCAGGGGTTGAGCAGTACTTC.

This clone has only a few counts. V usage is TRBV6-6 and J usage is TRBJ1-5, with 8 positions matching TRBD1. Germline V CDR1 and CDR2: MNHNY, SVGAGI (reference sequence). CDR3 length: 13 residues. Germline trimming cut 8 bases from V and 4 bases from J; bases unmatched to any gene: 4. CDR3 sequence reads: CASAQGANQPQHF. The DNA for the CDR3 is TGTGCCAGCGCCCAGGGGGCGAATCAGCCCCAGCATTTT.

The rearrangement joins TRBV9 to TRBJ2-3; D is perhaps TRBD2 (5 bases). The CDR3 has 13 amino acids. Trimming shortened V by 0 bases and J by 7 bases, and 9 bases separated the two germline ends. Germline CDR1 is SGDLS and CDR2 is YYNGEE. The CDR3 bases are TGTGCCAGCAGCGTAGAAGCGGCTAATACGCAGTATTTT. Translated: CASSVEAANTQYF.

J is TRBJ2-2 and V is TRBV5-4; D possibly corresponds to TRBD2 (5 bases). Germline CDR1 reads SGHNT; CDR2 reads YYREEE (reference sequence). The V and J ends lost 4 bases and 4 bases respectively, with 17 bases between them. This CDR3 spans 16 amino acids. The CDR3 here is CASSGEGRKATGELFF. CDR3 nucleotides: TGTGCCAGCAGCGGCGAGGGCAGGAAGGCCACCGGGGAGCTGTTTTTT.

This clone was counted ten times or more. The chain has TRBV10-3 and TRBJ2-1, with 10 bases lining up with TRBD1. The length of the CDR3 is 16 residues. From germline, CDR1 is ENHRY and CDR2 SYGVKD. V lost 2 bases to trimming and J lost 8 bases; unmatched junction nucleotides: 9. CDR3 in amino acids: CAISEAGTGDSDEQFF. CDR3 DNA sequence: TGTGCCATCAGTGAGGCCGGGACAGGGGATAGCGATGAGCAGTTCTTC.

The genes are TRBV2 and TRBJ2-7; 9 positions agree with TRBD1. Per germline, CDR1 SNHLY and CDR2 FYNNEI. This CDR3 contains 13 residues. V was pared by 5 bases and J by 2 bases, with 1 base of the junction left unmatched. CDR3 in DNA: TGTGCCAGCAGTCGGACAGGGGCCTACGAGCAGTACGTC. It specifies CASSRTGAYEQYV.